Listed below are T cell receptor beta chains from one sample, sequenced in a study of shared clonotypes between healthy human individuals. Clones were read by immunoSEQ multiplex PCR, and TCRdb kept only the in-frame ones, dropping some. This repertoire shows 2,100,000 or so clones, approximately 96% found once; its top ten account for around 0.13%. Specimen: naive CD4+ T cells sorted from blood. These receptors were taken from a man aged 18-30 years in good health. The CDR3 runs from the conserved cysteine through the conserved F or W. The D gene is left open where the match is weak. Only part of the rows carry a size: once, few, many, or a class if the clone is expanded.

J	V	size	D	CDR3	DNA
TRBJ1-1	TRBV28	NA	NA	CASSLAILVANTEAFF	TGTGCCAGCAGCCTCGCCATTTTGGTGGCTAACACTGAAGCTTTCTTT
TRBJ2-5	TRBV4-1	NA	TRBD2	CASSPALTSGKQETQYF	TGCGCCAGCAGCCCAGCCCTGACTAGCGGAAAACAAGAGACCCAGTACTTC
TRBJ1-2	TRBV18	NA	NA	CASSPTEGGNYGYTF	TGTGCCAGCTCACCGACCGAGGGAGGAAACTATGGCTACACCTTC
TRBJ1-1	TRBV29-1	NA	TRBD1	CSAKQGGNTEAFF	TGCAGCGCGAAACAGGGGGGGAACACTGAAGCTTTCTTT
TRBJ2-1	TRBV5-1	once	NA	CASRATNSYNEQFF	TGCGCCAGCAGGGCGACTAACTCCTACAATGAGCAGTTCTTC
TRBJ2-2	TRBV18	NA	NA	CASSEQRFTGELFF	TGTGCCAGCTCAGAGCAGAGATTCACCGGGGAGCTGTTTTTT
TRBJ2-7	TRBV7-9	NA	NA	CASSLTRGSGEQYF	TGTGCCAGCAGCTTAACCCGGGGATCAGGCGAGCAGTACTTC
TRBJ1-6	TRBV7-9	NA	NA	CASSFGGRNSPLHF	TGTGCCAGCAGCTTTGGGGGCCGGAATTCACCCCTCCACTTT
TRBJ2-3	TRBV5-1	NA	TRBD2	CASSFSAGGTDTQYF	TGCGCCAGCAGCTTCTCAGCGGGAGGCACAGATACGCAGTATTTT
TRBJ2-2	TRBV27	NA	TRBD2	CASSLPLAGKAGELFF	TGTGCCAGCAGTTTACCCCTAGCGGGGAAGGCCGGGGAGCTGTTTTTT
TRBJ1-6	TRBV18	NA	TRBD1	CASSPLGGGSLRHF	TGTGCCAGCTCTCCGCTCGGAGGGGGCAGCCTCCGCCACTTT
TRBJ1-4	TRBV25-1	NA	NA	CASSKGSATNEKLFF	TGTGCCAGCAGTAAGGGGTCTGCAACTAATGAAAAACTGTTTTTT
TRBJ2-7	TRBV15	NA	NA	CATSRDLQGLGPYEQYF	TGTGCCACCAGCAGAGATCTACAAGGGCTTGGGCCCTACGAGCAGTACTTC
TRBJ2-5	TRBV7-8	NA	NA	CASNAGPQTQYF	TGTGCCAGTAACGCCGGGCCCCAGACCCAGTACTTC
TRBJ2-7	TRBV5-4	NA	NA	CASSYQGRGYEQYF	TGTGCCAGCAGCTATCAAGGTCGGGGCTACGAGCAGTACTTC
TRBJ1-5	TRBV6-5	once	TRBD1	CASSRWTGSQPQHF	TGTGCCAGCAGTCGCTGGACAGGGAGCCAGCCCCAGCATTTT
TRBJ2-1	TRBV5-4	NA	TRBD2	CASSLVASGWNEQFF	TGTGCCAGCAGCTTGGTGGCTAGCGGCTGGAATGAGCAGTTCTTC
TRBJ2-1	TRBV7-2	NA	NA	CASSPAWSGYNEQFF	TGTGCCAGCAGCCCCGCCTGGAGCGGCTACAATGAGCAGTTCTTC
TRBJ1-4	TRBV5-1	NA	NA	CASSLGWGEKLFF	TGCGCCAGCAGCTTGGGGTGGGGTGAAAAACTGTTTTTT
TRBJ2-7	TRBV5-5	NA	NA	CASSLKVNSGPYEQYF	TGTGCCAGCAGCTTGAAAGTGAATAGCGGACCCTACGAGCAGTACTTC
TRBJ1-4	TRBV7-6	NA	TRBD1	CASSLMGQGATNEKLFF	TGTGCCAGCAGCTTAATGGGACAGGGAGCAACTAATGAAAAACTGTTTTTT
TRBJ1-4	TRBV6-5	NA	NA	CASSYSERPILEKLFF	TGTGCCAGCAGTTACTCGGAACGGCCAATCCTTGAAAAACTGTTTTTT
TRBJ2-1	TRBV6-6	NA	NA	CASSYRWEYEQFF	TGTGCCAGCAGTTACCGATGGGAGTATGAGCAGTTCTTC
TRBJ2-7	TRBV2	NA	NA	CASGQGLGSYEQYF	TGTGCCAGCGGTCAGGGGCTGGGGAGCTACGAGCAGTACTTC
TRBJ1-5	TRBV18	NA	NA	CASSPPGGNQPQHF	TGTGCCAGCTCACCACCCGGGGGCAATCAGCCCCAGCATTTT
TRBJ2-7	TRBV7-2	NA	TRBD2	CASSSGLGYKQHF	TGTGCCAGCAGCTCGGGACTAGGCTACAAGCAGCACTTC
TRBJ2-7	TRBV10-3	NA	NA	CAISESGGRFYEQYF	TGTGCCATCAGTGAGTCGGGGGGTCGGTTCTACGAGCAGTACTTC
TRBJ1-2	TRBV30	NA	NA	CAWNDRMIKGYTF	TGTGCCTGGAACGACAGGATGATCAAGGGCTACACCTTC
TRBJ2-7	TRBV29-1	NA	NA	CSVGDGTYEQYF	TGCAGCGTGGGGGACGGAACCTACGAGCAGTACTTC
TRBJ1-2	TRBV6-5	NA	TRBD1	CASSYRDRDYTF	TGTGCCAGCAGTTACCGGGACAGGGACTACACCTTC
TRBJ2-5	TRBV7-2	NA	TRBD2	CASSFPNGAGVLRETQYF	TGTGCCAGCAGCTTTCCCAATGGAGCGGGAGTTCTGCGAGAGACCCAGTACTTC
TRBJ2-7	TRBV4-1	NA	TRBD2	CASSQAGTSGSYEQYF	TGCGCCAGCAGCCAAGCCGGGACTAGCGGATCCTACGAGCAGTACTTC
TRBJ2-3	TRBV10-3	NA	NA	CAISEKALGTDTQYF	TGTGCCATCAGTGAAAAGGCCCTCGGGACAGATACGCAGTATTTT
TRBJ2-7	TRBV19	NA	NA	CASSIQQGGYEQYF	TGTGCCAGTAGTATACAGCAGGGGGGCTACGAGCAGTACTTC
TRBJ2-2	TRBV18	NA	NA	CASSPPLGELFF	TGTGCCAGCTCACCACCGTTAGGGGAGCTGTTTTTT
TRBJ1-5	TRBV11-2	NA	NA	CASSLTAGRDQPQHF	TGTGCCAGCAGCTTAACGGCGGGTAGGGATCAGCCCCAGCATTTT
TRBJ1-5	TRBV2	NA	NA	CASRRQVNQPQHF	TGTGCCAGCCGTCGACAGGTCAATCAGCCCCAGCATTTT
TRBJ2-7	TRBV10-3	NA	TRBD1	CAISGTVRSSYEQYF	TGTGCCATCAGCGGGACAGTGAGGAGCTCCTACGAGCAGTACTTC
TRBJ1-1	TRBV19	once	TRBD1	CASSRRTGLNTEAFF	TGTGCCAGTAGTAGACGGACAGGTTTGAACACTGAAGCTTTCTTT
TRBJ1-2	TRBV30	NA	NA	CAWAGQIASGYTF	TGTGCCTGGGCAGGACAGATAGCCTCCGGCTACACCTTC
TRBJ1-2	TRBV5-1	once	NA	CASSLPQGPGYTF	TGCGCCAGCAGCTTGCCACAGGGTCCGGGCTACACCTTC
TRBJ1-2	TRBV7-2	NA	NA	CASSLRQDYGYTF	TGTGCCAGCAGCTTAAGACAGGATTATGGCTACACCTTC
TRBJ2-7	TRBV7-2	NA	NA	CASRDAGGHEQYF	TGTGCCAGCAGGGATGCCGGGGGCCACGAGCAGTACTTC
TRBJ1-6	TRBV6-1	NA	NA	CASRSLVPLHF	TGTGCCAGCAGAAGTTTGGTCCCCCTCCACTTT
TRBJ2-7	TRBV10-3	NA	TRBD2	CAIRGLAGASEQYF	TGTGCCATCAGGGGACTAGCGGGGGCGTCCGAGCAGTACTTC
TRBJ2-1	TRBV28	NA	NA	CASSLLTASSYNEQFF	TGTGCCAGCAGTTTGTTGACAGCTAGCTCCTACAATGAGCAGTTCTTC
TRBJ1-1	TRBV6-5	NA	NA	CASSSSGTEAFF	TGTGCCAGCAGTTCTTCAGGGACTGAAGCTTTCTTT
TRBJ2-3	TRBV11-2	once	TRBD2	CASSLAPSGSGTDTQYF	TGTGCCAGCAGCTTAGCTCCTAGCGGGAGTGGGACAGATACGCAGTATTTT
TRBJ2-6	TRBV5-1	NA	NA	CASSLPGLRGANVLTF	TGCGCCAGCAGCTTACCGGGTTTAAGGGGGGCCAACGTCCTGACTTTC
TRBJ2-3	TRBV28	NA	NA	CASSPPPSDTQYF	TGTGCCAGCAGTCCCCCACCCTCAGATACGCAGTATTTT
TRBJ2-2	TRBV2	NA	NA	CASKNTGELFF	TGTGCCAGCAAGAACACCGGGGAGCTGTTTTTT